The clone carrying this TCR beta chain was counted many times. Its antigen is as yet unknown. The sample belongs to a study of blood T cells in healthy people across ages. Together with a sample-barcoded 5' primer, a J-beta primer mix was included in a second PCR lasting about 6 to 11 cycles. Via MiXCR, TCRdb re-called the 5' RACE reads, giving one row per CDR3 protein. In the table there are some 1.6 million distinct CDR3 sequences, roughly a third of which are singletons. Study-level results: Investigators viewed diversity estimates from one million T cells as underestimates, the study reported.

The sequence came from a woman in her twenties or thirties in good health. Sequenced material: blood.

Here the CDR3 DNA reads TGTGCCAGCAGCTTGGTTGGGACAGGTGGCTACACCTTC. Residues: CASSLVGTGGYTF. The chain recombines TRBV5-5 with TRBJ1-2, with TRBD1 identical over 8 bases. The length of the CDR3 is 13 residues. Germline loops: CDR1 SGHKS, CDR2 YYEKEE (reference sequence). Trimming cost V 0 bases and J 7 bases; bases outside gene matches: 2. The variable domain in full, completed from reference TRBV5-5 and TRBJ1-2, reads DAGVTQSPTHLIKTRGQQVTLRCSPISGHKSVSWYQQVLGQGPQFIFQYYEKEERGRGNFPDRFSARQFPNYSSELNVNALLLGDSALYLCASSLVGTGGYTFGSGTRLTVV.